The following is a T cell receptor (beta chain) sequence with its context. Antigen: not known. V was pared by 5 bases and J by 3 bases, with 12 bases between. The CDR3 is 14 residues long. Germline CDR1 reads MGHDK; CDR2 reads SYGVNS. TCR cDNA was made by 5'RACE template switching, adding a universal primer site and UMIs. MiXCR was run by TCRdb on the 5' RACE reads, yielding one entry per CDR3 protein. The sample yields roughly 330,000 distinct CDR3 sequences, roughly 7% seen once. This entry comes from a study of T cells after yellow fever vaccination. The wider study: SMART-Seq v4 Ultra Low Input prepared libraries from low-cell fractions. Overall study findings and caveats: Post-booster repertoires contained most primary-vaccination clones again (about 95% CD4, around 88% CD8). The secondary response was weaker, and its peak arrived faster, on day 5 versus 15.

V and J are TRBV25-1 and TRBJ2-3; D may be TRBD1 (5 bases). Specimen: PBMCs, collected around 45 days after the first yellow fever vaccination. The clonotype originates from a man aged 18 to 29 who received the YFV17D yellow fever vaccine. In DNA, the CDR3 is TGTGCCAGCAGTAGGGGTGTATGGACAGATACGCAGTATTTT. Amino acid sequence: CASSRGVWTDTQYF. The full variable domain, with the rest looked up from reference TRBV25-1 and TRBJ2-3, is EADIYQTPRYLVIGTGKKITLECSQTMGHDKMYWYQQDPGMELHLIHYSYGVNSTEKGDLSSESTVSRIRTEHFPLTLESARPSHTSQYLCASSRGVWTDTQYFGPGTRLTVL.